The clone carrying this TCR beta chain showed up many times. The record originates from a study of neurological immune-mediated disorders. Germline assignment: CDR1 KGHSH and CDR2 LQKENI. The CDR3 length is 14 residues. V gave up 6 bases and J gave up 5 bases, with 14 bases separating them. The unsorted libraries were produced from 2 million PBMCs held at -80 C. The cDNA was generated by 5'RACE with 10-nucleotide random UMIs. Sequencing of 15-18 subjects in each run yielded over 190 million TCR-beta sequences. Each CDR3 protein gets one entry after TCRdb re-called the 5' RACE reads with MiXCR. This sample has about 52,000 distinct CDR3 sequences, with around 4% found just once.

Source material: PBMCs. This sequence was found in a man in his fifties or sixties with multiple sclerosis. This chain links TRBV18 with TRBJ1-5; D not resolved. CDR3 loop: CASSPEHIHQPQHF. The CDR3 nucleotides are TGTGCCAGCTCCCCCGAACACATCCATCAGCCCCAGCATTTT.